Below, 9 T cell receptor beta chains from the same sample are listed, as sequenced in a study of T cell responses to AZD1222 COVID-19 vaccine. Sequencing was performed with immunoSEQ multiplex PCR; in TCRdb, only in-frame clones are kept and a portion is missing. The sample includes about 160,000 clones, around 90% of them seen just once. The sequences come from peripheral blood, collected 28 days after the second AZD1222 dose. All receptors derive from an adult who received the AZD1222 COVID-19 vaccine.

This clone was detected only once. This chain connects TRBV7-2 to TRBJ2-7; a possible D gene is TRBD1 (7 bases). Trimming cost V 1 base and J 2 bases, with 9 bases left between them. Germline V gives CDR1 SGHTA, CDR2 FQGNSA. This CDR3 is built from 14 residues. CDR3 residues: CASSLGGTAYEQYF. The CDR3 coding sequence is TGTGCCAGCAGCTTAGGCGGGACAGCCTACGAGCAGTACTTC.

J is TRBJ2-5 and V is TRBV9; 12 bases are a match to TRBD2. The CDR3 is 17 residues long. V lost 4 bases and J lost 2; bases outside the gene matches: 9. Germline-derived CDR1 and CDR2 are SGDLS and YYNGEE. The CDR3: CASSRNHGLAGQETQYF. Written as DNA, the CDR3 is TGTGCCAGCAGCAGGAACCATGGACTAGCGGGACAAGAGACCCAGTACTTC.

The J gene is TRBJ2-5, the V gene TRBV14, with no clear D. CDR1 SGHDN and CDR2 FVKESK come from the germline V gene. The V and J ends lost 4 bases and 4 bases respectively, with 7 bases between them. The CDR3 runs to 12 residues. In nucleotides, the CDR3 is TGTGCCAGCAGCCGAAGAGGAGAGACCCAGTACTTC. Amino acids: CASSRRGETQYF.

The DNA for the CDR3 is TGTGCCAGCAGCATGACACGTGAAGCTTTCTTT. It translates to CASSMTREAFF. The V gene is TRBV11-3, the J gene TRBJ1-1; no clear D. CDR1 is SGHNT and CDR2 is YENEEA in the germline V gene. The germline V and J ends were trimmed by 5 bases and 7 bases, with 8 bases remaining between them. This CDR3 has 11 residues.

The chain carries TRBV6-5 and TRBJ2-7; 9 bases line up with TRBD1. The V and J ends lost 6 bases and 7 bases, in that order; junction bases with no gene match: 10. This CDR3 contains 14 residues. The V gene's germline CDR1 is MNHEY and CDR2 SVGAGI. CDR3 loop: CASRPGQGLREQYF. The CDR3 DNA reads TGTGCCAGCAGACCGGGACAGGGCTTGAGGGAGCAGTACTTC.

This sequence joins TRBV11-3 and TRBJ2-3; 8 bases match TRBD2. J lost 1 base, V lost 2 bases, and 2 bases had no gene match. Germline CDR1 SGHNT, CDR2 YENEEA. This CDR3 comprises 15 residues. The CDR3 loop reads CASSLSGGGTDTQYF. The CDR3 DNA is TGTGCCAGCAGCTTAAGCGGGGGTGGCACAGATACGCAGTATTTT.

The V gene is TRBV18, the J gene TRBJ2-7; TRBD1 aligns across 8 bases. The CDR3 has 17 residues. Germline assignment: CDR1 KGHSH and CDR2 LQKENI. Losses at the gene ends were 2 bases for V and 0 bases for J; bases not matched to a gene: 9. In DNA, the CDR3 is TGTGCCAGCTCACCAGCCCGGACAGGGCCCTACTCCTACGAGCAGTACTTC. It is translated as CASSPARTGPYSYEQYF.

The chain uses TRBV19 and TRBJ2-5; the match to TRBD1 covers 7 bases. The CDR3 contains 15 residues. Germline CDR1 and CDR2: LNHDA and SQIVND (reference sequence). Unmatched junction bases numbered 10, after V lost 4 bases and J lost 5 bases. Here the CDR3 reads CASSTPTGTGETQYF. DNA for the CDR3: TGTGCCAGTAGTACTCCGACAGGGACGGGGGAGACCCAGTACTTC.

The chain employs TRBV5-1 and TRBJ2-1; TRBD1 might be the D (6 bases). In germline, CDR1 is SGHRS, CDR2 YFSETQ. The V end was cut by 3 bases, the J end by 4 bases, with 8 bases between. The CDR3 extends over 13 amino acids. CDR3 DNA: TGCGCCAGCAGCTGGGACATTTACAATGAGCAGTTCTTC. Protein sequence: CASSWDIYNEQFF.